This TCR beta chain was recovered during a study of blood T cell repertoires in COVID-19. Study details: Both acute and convalescent COVID-19 samples were obtained from the United States, Italy and Spain. The analysed material was cDNA or gDNA that came from T cells, B-cell-depleted T cells, or PBMCs.

Methods used by the authors: The authors estimated nucleated cell counts from reference gene primer amplification. Method: immunoSEQ multiplex PCR; TCRdb's copy keeps in-frame clones and lacks some. Clone size and V and J calls were adopted from that table, with D and trimming inferred from the DNA. Counted here are 78,000 or so clones, roughly 87% occurring once; the ten biggest clones make up around 12%. The germline V and J ends were trimmed by 6 bases and 6 bases, with 14 bases remaining between them. Germline V gives CDR1 SNHLY, CDR2 FYNNEI. There are 14 residues in the CDR3. The material sequenced was peripheral blood. The source is a man older than 75 with acute or convalescent COVID-19. The chain couples TRBV2 to TRBJ1-4; possibly TRBD1 for D (6 bases). In nucleotides, the CDR3 is TGTGCCAGCAGGCCCACAGGGTTTGATGAAAAACTGTTTTTT. Translation gives CASRPTGFDEKLFF.